The subject of this entry is one T cell receptor (beta chain). Germline-derived CDR1 and CDR2 are SGHRS and YFSETQ. V lost 5 bases to trimming and J lost 7 bases; unmatched junction nucleotides: 7. The CDR3 consists of 15 residues. The data stem from a study of blood T cell repertoires in COVID-19. Authors' methods: Reference gene primers were amplified, and this amplification served to estimate nucleated cell counts. Assay used: immunoSEQ multiplex PCR; TCRdb lists only in-frame clones, some missing. The DNA was the basis for D and trimming; V, J and clone size are from that table. Counted here are 65,000 or so clones, more than 75% occurring once; the ten biggest clones make up approximately 0.8%.

The TCR sequence derives from a woman in her 70s with acute or convalescent COVID-19. The chain has TRBV5-1 and TRBJ2-1; 12 bases fit TRBD2. The sample was peripheral blood. CDR3 sequence: CASSIGTSGRNEQFF. CDR3 nucleotide sequence: TGCGCCAGCAGTATCGGGACTAGCGGGCGGAATGAGCAGTTCTTC.